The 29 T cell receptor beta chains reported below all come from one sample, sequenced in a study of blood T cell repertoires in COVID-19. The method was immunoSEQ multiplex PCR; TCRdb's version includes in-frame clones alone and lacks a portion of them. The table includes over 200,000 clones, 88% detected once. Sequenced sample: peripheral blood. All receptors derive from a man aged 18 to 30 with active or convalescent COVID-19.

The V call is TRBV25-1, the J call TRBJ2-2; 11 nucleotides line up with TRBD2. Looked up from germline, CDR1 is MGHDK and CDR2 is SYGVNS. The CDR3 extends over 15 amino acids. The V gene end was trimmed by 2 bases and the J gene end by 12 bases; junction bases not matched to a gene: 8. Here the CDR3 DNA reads TGTGCCAGCAGTGAACACTTGACTAGCGGGGCCCAGCTGTTTTTT. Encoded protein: CASSEHLTSGAQLFF.

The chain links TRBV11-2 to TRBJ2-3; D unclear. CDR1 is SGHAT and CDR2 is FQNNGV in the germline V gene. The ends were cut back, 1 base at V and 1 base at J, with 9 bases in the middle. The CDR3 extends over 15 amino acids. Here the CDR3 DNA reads TGTGCCAGCAGCTTAGCTCCGTTAGGCACAGATACGCAGTATTTT. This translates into CASSLAPLGTDTQYF.

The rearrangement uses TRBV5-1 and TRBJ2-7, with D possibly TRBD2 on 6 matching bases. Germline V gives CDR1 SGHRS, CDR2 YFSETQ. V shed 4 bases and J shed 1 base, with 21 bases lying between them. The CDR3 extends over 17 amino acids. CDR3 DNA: TGCGCCAGCAGCCCAGGATCTGGGACTTCTCTATCCTACGAGCAGTACTTC. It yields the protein CASSPGSGTSLSYEQYF.

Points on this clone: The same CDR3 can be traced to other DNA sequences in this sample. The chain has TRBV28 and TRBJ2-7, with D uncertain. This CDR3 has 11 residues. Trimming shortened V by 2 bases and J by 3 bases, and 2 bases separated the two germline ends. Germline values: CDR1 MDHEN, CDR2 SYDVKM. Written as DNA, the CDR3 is TGTGCCAGCAGTTTACGCTACGAGCAGTACTTC. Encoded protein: CASSLRYEQYF.

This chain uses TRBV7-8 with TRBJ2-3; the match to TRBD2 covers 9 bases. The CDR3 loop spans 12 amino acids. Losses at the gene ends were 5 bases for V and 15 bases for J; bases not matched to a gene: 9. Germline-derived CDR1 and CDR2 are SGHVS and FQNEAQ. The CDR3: CASSPLLAGVYF. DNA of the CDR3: TGTGCCAGCAGCCCTCTCTTAGCGGGAGTTTATTTT.

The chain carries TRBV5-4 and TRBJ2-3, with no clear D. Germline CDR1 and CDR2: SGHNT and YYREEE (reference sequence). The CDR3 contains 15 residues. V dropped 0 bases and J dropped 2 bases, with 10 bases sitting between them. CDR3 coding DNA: TGTGCCAGCAGCTTGGCGAACTCCAACACAGATACGCAGTATTTT. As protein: CASSLANSNTDTQYF.

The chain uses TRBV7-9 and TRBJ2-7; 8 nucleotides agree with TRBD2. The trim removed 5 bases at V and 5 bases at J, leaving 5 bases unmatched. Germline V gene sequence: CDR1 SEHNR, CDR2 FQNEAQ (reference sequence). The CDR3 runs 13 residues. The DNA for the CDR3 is TGTGCCAGCAGCCAAAGCGGGGGCAACGAGCAGTACTTC. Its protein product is CASSQSGGNEQYF.

The CDR3 is CASSLLQGARLRTEAFF. CDR3 coding DNA: TGTGCCAGCAGCTTATTGCAGGGGGCGAGGTTACGGACTGAAGCTTTCTTT. This chain connects TRBV7-2 to TRBJ1-1; TRBD1 matches 8 bases. V trimming: 2 bases; J trimming: 5 bases; junction bases outside the gene matches: 13. Germline CDR1 SGHTA, CDR2 FQGNSA. The CDR3 is made up of 17 amino acids.

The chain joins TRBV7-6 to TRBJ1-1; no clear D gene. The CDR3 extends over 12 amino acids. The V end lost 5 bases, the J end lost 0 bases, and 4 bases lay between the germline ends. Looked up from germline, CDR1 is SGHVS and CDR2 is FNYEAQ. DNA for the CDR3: TGTGCCAGCAGCCCCGTGAACACTGAAGCTTTCTTT. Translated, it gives CASSPVNTEAFF.

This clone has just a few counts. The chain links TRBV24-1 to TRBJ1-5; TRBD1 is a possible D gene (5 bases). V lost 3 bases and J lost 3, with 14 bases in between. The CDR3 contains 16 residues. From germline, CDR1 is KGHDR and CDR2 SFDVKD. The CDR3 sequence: CATSDPSVGDNQPQHF. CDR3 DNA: TGTGCCACCAGTGATCCTTCGGTAGGGGACAATCAGCCCCAGCATTTT.

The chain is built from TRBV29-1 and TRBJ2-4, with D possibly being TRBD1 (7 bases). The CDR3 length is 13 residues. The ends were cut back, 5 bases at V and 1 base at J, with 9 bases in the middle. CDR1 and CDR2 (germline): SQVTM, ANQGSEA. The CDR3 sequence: CSVSGGAKNIQYF. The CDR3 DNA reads TGCAGCGTTTCAGGGGGGGCCAAAAACATTCAGTACTTC.

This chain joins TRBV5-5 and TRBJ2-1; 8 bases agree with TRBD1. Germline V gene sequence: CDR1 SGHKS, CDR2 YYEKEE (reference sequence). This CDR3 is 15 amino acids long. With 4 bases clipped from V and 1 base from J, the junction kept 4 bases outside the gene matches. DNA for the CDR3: TGTGCCAGCAGCCGACAGGGGTGGTCCTACAATGAGCAGTTCTTC. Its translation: CASSRQGWSYNEQFF.

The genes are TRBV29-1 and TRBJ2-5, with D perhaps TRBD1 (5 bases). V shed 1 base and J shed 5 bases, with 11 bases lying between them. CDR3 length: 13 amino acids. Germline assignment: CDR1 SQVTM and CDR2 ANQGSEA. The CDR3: CSVEGGAGETQYF. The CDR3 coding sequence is TGCAGCGTTGAAGGGGGCGCCGGGGAGACCCAGTACTTC.

Written as DNA, the CDR3 is TGTGCCAGCAGCCCCGGGGGACAGACCTACGAGCAGTACTTC. It translates to CASSPGGQTYEQYF. The chain has TRBV7-3 and TRBJ2-7, with D perhaps matching TRBD1 (7 bases). In germline, CDR1 is SGHTA, CDR2 FQGTGA. V was pared by 5 bases and J by 2 bases, with 13 bases between. The CDR3 loop spans 14 amino acids.

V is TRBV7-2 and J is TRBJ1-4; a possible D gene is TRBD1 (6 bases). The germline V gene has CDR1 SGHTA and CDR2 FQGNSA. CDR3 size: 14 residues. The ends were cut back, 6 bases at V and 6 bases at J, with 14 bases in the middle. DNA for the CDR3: TGTGCCAGCAGGGCAGGGGATCGAGATGAAAAACTGTTTTTT. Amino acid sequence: CASRAGDRDEKLFF.

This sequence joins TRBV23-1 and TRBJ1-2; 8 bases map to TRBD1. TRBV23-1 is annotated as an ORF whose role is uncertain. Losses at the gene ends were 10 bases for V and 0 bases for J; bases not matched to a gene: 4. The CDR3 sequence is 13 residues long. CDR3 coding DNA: TGCGCCACCCGACAGGGGACTAACTATGGCTACACCTTC. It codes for CATRQGTNYGYTF.

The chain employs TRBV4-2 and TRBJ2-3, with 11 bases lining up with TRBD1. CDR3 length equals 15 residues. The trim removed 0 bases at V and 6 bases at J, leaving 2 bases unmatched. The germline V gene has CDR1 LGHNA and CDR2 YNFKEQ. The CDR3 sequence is CASSQEWDRGDTQYF. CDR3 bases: TGTGCCAGCAGCCAAGAATGGGACAGGGGGGATACGCAGTATTTT.

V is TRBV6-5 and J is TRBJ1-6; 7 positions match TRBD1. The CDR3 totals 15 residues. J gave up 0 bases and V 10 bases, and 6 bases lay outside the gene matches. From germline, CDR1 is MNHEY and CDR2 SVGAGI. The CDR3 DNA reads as TGTGCCACCTTGACAGGGAGCTCCTATAATTCACCCCTCCACTTT. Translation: CATLTGSSYNSPLHF.

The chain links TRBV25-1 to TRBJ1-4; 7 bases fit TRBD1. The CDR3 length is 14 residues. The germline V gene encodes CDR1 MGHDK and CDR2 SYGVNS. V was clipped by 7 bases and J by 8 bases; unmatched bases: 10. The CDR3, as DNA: TGTGCCAGCAAGTCGGGAGGGGGCGAAGAAAAACTGTTTTTT. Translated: CASKSGGGEEKLFF.

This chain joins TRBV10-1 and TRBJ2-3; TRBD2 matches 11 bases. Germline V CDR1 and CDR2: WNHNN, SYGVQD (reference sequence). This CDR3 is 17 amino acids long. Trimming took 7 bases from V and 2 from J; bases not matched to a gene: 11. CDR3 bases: TGCGCCAGCATATTAGTACGACTAGCGGGATACACAGATACGCAGTATTTT. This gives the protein CASILVRLAGYTDTQYF.

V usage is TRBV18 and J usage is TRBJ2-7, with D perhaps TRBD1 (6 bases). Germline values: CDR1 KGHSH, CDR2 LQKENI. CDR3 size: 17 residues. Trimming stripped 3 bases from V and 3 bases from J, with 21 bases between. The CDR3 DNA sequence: TGTGCCAGCTCACCCTTGCCAACAGGGAACTCGGACTACGAGCAGTACTTC. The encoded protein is CASSPLPTGNSDYEQYF.

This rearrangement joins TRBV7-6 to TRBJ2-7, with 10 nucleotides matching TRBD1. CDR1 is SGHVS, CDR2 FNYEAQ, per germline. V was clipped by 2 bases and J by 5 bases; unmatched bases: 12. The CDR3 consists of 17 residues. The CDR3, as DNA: TGTGCCAGCAGCTTAAATCCGGCGGGACAGGGGAGGCACGAGCAGTACTTC. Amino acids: CASSLNPAGQGRHEQYF.

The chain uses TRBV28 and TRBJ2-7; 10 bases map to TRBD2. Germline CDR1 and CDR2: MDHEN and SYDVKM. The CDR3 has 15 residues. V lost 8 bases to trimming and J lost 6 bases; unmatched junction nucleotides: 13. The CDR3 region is CASHNPKAGGREQYF. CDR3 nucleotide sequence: TGTGCCAGCCACAACCCTAAAGCGGGAGGGCGCGAGCAGTACTTC.

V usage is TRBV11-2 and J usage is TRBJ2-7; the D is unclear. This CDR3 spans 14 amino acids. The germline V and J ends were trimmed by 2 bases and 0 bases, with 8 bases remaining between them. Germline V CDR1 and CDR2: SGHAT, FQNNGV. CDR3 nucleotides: TGTGCCAGCAGCTTACCAGCGACCTCCTACGAGCAGTACTTC. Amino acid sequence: CASSLPATSYEQYF.

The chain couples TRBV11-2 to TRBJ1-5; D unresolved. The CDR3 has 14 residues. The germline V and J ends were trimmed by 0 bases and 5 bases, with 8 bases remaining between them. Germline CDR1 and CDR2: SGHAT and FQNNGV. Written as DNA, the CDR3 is TGTGCCAGCAGCTTAGAAGTCGGGGATCAGCCCCAGCATTTT. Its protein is CASSLEVGDQPQHF. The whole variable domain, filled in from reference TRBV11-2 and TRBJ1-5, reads EAGVAQSPRYKIIEKRQSVAFWCNPISGHATLYWYQQILGQGPKLLIQFQNNGVVDDSQLPKDRFSAERLKGVDSTLKIQPAKLEDSAVYLCASSLEVGDQPQHFGDGTRLSIL.

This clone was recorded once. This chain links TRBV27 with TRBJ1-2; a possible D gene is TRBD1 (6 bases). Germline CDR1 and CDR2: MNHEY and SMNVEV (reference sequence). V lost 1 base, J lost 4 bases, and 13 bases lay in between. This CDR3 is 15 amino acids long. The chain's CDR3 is CASSLLFGRGYGYTF. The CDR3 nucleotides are TGTGCCAGCAGTTTATTGTTCGGCAGGGGCTATGGCTACACCTTC.

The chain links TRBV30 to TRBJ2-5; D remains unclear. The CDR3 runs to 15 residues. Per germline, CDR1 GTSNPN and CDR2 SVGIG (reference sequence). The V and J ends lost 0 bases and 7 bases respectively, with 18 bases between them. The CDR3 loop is CAWSVRSRRMGTQYF. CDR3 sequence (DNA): TGTGCCTGGAGTGTACGGAGCCGACGGATGGGGACCCAGTACTTC.

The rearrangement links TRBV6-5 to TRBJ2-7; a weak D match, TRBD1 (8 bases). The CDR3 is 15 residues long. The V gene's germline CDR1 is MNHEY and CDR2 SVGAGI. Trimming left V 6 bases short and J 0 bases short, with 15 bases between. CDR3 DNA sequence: TGTGCCAGCAGACAGGGGGAGGGATACTCCTACGAGCAGTACTTC. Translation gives CASRQGEGYSYEQYF.

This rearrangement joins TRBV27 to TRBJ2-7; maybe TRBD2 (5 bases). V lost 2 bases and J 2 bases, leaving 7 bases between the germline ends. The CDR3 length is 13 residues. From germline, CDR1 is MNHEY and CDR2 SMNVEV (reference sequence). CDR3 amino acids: CASSLPGAYEQYF. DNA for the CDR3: TGTGCCAGCAGTTTACCCGGGGCCTACGAGCAGTACTTC.